Listed below are T cell receptor beta chains from one sample, sequenced in a study of blood T cell repertoires in COVID-19. Only in-frame clones appear in the TCRdb table, and some are missing; sequencing was by immunoSEQ multiplex PCR. The sample contains 200,000 to 250,000 clones, over 80% of which appear only once. The sequenced sample consisted of peripheral blood. Every receptor here comes from a woman in her thirties with COVID-19, enrolled during active disease. Both conserved end residues are part of each CDR3. A D gene is named only where the DNA matches it firmly. Clone size is stated in some rows and not others, as once, few, many or a class when expanded.

j_call: TRBJ1-5; d_call: .; clone_size: .; v_call: TRBV19; cdr3_nt: TGTGCCAGTAGTATGAACGCCCTTAGTTGGGGAACGGGACAGCCCCAGCATTTT; cdr3_aa: CASSMNALSWGTGQPQHF
j_call: TRBJ2-6; d_call: .; clone_size: .; v_call: TRBV7-2; cdr3_nt: TGTGCCAGCAGCCTGGGACATTTCCTCTCTGGGGCCAACGTCCTGACTTTC; cdr3_aa: CASSLGHFLSGANVLTF
j_call: TRBJ1-4; d_call: .; clone_size: few; v_call: TRBV7-8; cdr3_nt: TGTGCCAGCAGCCGTCAAACAGGGACCGAAAAACTGTTTTTT; cdr3_aa: CASSRQTGTEKLFF
j_call: TRBJ2-7; d_call: .; clone_size: .; v_call: TRBV30; cdr3_nt: TGTGCCTGGCTCCTCGGGAGCTACGAGCAGTACTTC; cdr3_aa: CAWLLGSYEQYF
j_call: TRBJ2-7; d_call: .; clone_size: .; v_call: TRBV27; cdr3_nt: TGTGCCAGCGGAGTAGATTACGAGCAGTACTTC; cdr3_aa: CASGVDYEQYF
j_call: TRBJ2-1; d_call: .; clone_size: .; v_call: TRBV6-2/TRBV6-3; cdr3_nt: TGTGCCAGCAGTTACCTGAATGAGCAGTTCTTC; cdr3_aa: CASSYLNEQFF
j_call: TRBJ2-5; d_call: .; clone_size: .; v_call: TRBV7-9; cdr3_nt: TGTGCCAGCAGCTTAGTCGGTCTCGGGGAGACCCAGTACTTC; cdr3_aa: CASSLVGLGETQYF
j_call: TRBJ2-3; d_call: .; clone_size: .; v_call: TRBV5-4; cdr3_nt: TGTGCCAGCAGCGGGGGGACCGAAGGTACAGATACGCAGTATTTT; cdr3_aa: CASSGGTEGTDTQYF
j_call: TRBJ2-5; d_call: TRBD1; clone_size: .; v_call: TRBV11-2; cdr3_nt: TGTGCCAGCAGCTTAGGGGACAGGGAAGAGACCCAGTACTTC; cdr3_aa: CASSLGDREETQYF
j_call: TRBJ2-2; d_call: TRBD2; clone_size: .; v_call: TRBV4-3; cdr3_nt: TGCGCCAGCAGCCGGAGCGGGGGGACTACCGGGGAGCTGTTTTTT; cdr3_aa: CASSRSGGTTGELFF
j_call: TRBJ2-4; d_call: TRBD1; clone_size: .; v_call: TRBV7-3; cdr3_nt: TGTGCCAGCAGCCTGGGACAGGGGGCCGCTGGGAACATTCAGTACTTC; cdr3_aa: CASSLGQGAAGNIQYF
j_call: TRBJ2-3; d_call: TRBD2; clone_size: .; v_call: TRBV28; cdr3_nt: TGTGCCAGCAGTTTACTCCACGGACTAGCGGGCACAGATACGCAGTATTTT; cdr3_aa: CASSLLHGLAGTDTQYF
j_call: TRBJ2-7; d_call: .; clone_size: .; v_call: TRBV7-6; cdr3_nt: TGTGCCAGCAGCCCAATGGCAGGCGTAAACTACGAGCAGTACTTC; cdr3_aa: CASSPMAGVNYEQYF
j_call: TRBJ1-2; d_call: TRBD1; clone_size: once; v_call: TRBV4-1; cdr3_nt: TGCGCCAGCAGCCACCTACAGGGGGGAGGCTATGGCTACACCTTC; cdr3_aa: CASSHLQGGGYGYTF
j_call: TRBJ2-6; d_call: TRBD1; clone_size: .; v_call: TRBV19; cdr3_nt: TGTGCCAGTAACTACAGGGGCTCTGGGGCCAACGTCCTGACTTTC; cdr3_aa: CASNYRGSGANVLTF
j_call: TRBJ2-6; d_call: .; clone_size: .; v_call: TRBV11-2; cdr3_nt: TGTGCCAGCCCCTCCTCGAGTTCTTCTGGGGCCAACGTCCTGACTTTC; cdr3_aa: CASPSSSSSGANVLTF
j_call: TRBJ1-2; d_call: .; clone_size: .; v_call: TRBV4-3; cdr3_nt: TGCGCCAGCAGCAACCGCTCCGGGTCCTATGGCTACACCTTC; cdr3_aa: CASSNRSGSYGYTF
j_call: TRBJ2-2; d_call: .; clone_size: .; v_call: TRBV5-1; cdr3_nt: TGCGCCAGCAGCTTGGTCCTAGGGAACACCGGGGAGCTGTTTTTT; cdr3_aa: CASSLVLGNTGELFF
j_call: TRBJ1-3; d_call: TRBD1; clone_size: once; v_call: TRBV20-1; cdr3_nt: TGCAGTGCTAGTCCCACAGGGGGCGATGGAAACACCATATATTTT; cdr3_aa: CSASPTGGDGNTIYF
j_call: TRBJ2-5; d_call: TRBD1; clone_size: .; v_call: TRBV5-1; cdr3_nt: TGCGCCAGTGGCTTTGGACAGGGCGGGGAGACCCAGTACTTC; cdr3_aa: CASGFGQGGETQYF
j_call: TRBJ2-3; d_call: .; clone_size: .; v_call: TRBV19; cdr3_nt: TGTGCCAGTAGTAACAGGGGGGGGGATACGCAGTATTTT; cdr3_aa: CASSNRGGDTQYF
j_call: TRBJ2-7; d_call: TRBD1; clone_size: .; v_call: TRBV18; cdr3_nt: TGTGCCAGCTCACCACTGACAGGGGAGAACGAGCAGTACTTC; cdr3_aa: CASSPLTGENEQYF
j_call: TRBJ1-2; d_call: TRBD1; clone_size: .; v_call: TRBV27; cdr3_nt: TGTGCCAGCAGTCCGCGGACAGGGGGCCCTTCTAACTATGGCTACACCTTC; cdr3_aa: CASSPRTGGPSNYGYTF
j_call: TRBJ1-5; d_call: TRBD1; clone_size: .; v_call: TRBV27; cdr3_nt: TGTGCCAGCAGTTTTTCCTTCCCGGGACAGGGCCATTATAGCAATCAGCCCCAGCATTTT; cdr3_aa: CASSFSFPGQGHYSNQPQHF
j_call: TRBJ2-7; d_call: .; clone_size: few; v_call: TRBV27; cdr3_nt: TGTGCCAGCAGAAAACAGGGAAAGACCTACGAGCAGTACTTC; cdr3_aa: CASRKQGKTYEQYF
j_call: TRBJ1-2; d_call: .; clone_size: .; v_call: TRBV18; cdr3_nt: TGTGCCAGCTCACCTGCTGGAGGTAACGGCTTTGGCTACACCTTC; cdr3_aa: CASSPAGGNGFGYTF
j_call: TRBJ1-1; d_call: .; clone_size: .; v_call: TRBV2; cdr3_nt: TGTGCCAGCTGGGGGACAAAAACGAACACTGAAGCTTTCTTT; cdr3_aa: CASWGTKTNTEAFF
j_call: TRBJ1-1; d_call: TRBD1; clone_size: once; v_call: TRBV6-2/TRBV6-3; cdr3_nt: TGTGCCAGCAGTTACGGCTCGAACCGGGACAGGGGGCGGCGTACTGAAGCTTTCTTT; cdr3_aa: CASSYGSNRDRGRRTEAFF
j_call: TRBJ2-1; d_call: .; clone_size: .; v_call: TRBV3-1/TRBV3-2; cdr3_nt: TGTGCCAGCAGCTCGTTTACAGGATCCTACAATGAGCAGTTCTTC; cdr3_aa: CASSSFTGSYNEQFF
j_call: TRBJ2-5; d_call: TRBD2; clone_size: few; v_call: TRBV20-1; cdr3_nt: TGCAGTGCTAGTCCGGCTAGCGGGGGCCAGGGGGGGACCCAGTACTTC; cdr3_aa: CSASPASGGQGGTQYF
j_call: TRBJ2-2; d_call: TRBD2; clone_size: .; v_call: TRBV6-2/TRBV6-3; cdr3_nt: TGTGCCAGCAGTTATGGGGGACAAAGTTCGGGACTAGTAACCGGGGAGCTGTTTTTT; cdr3_aa: CASSYGGQSSGLVTGELFF
j_call: TRBJ2-7; d_call: TRBD2; clone_size: .; v_call: TRBV28; cdr3_nt: TGTGCCAGCAGTTTAATAGCGGGGGGGGACGAGCAGTACTTC; cdr3_aa: CASSLIAGGDEQYF
j_call: TRBJ1-5; d_call: TRBD1; clone_size: .; v_call: TRBV2; cdr3_nt: TGTGCCAGCAGAGAGGGCCAGGGGGATCGGCCCCAGCATTTT; cdr3_aa: CASREGQGDRPQHF
j_call: TRBJ1-2; d_call: TRBD1; clone_size: once; v_call: TRBV6-5; cdr3_nt: TGTGCCAGCAGTCCGGACAGGGCGGCTGGCTACACCTTC; cdr3_aa: CASSPDRAAGYTF
j_call: TRBJ1-2; d_call: TRBD1; clone_size: .; v_call: TRBV5-6; cdr3_nt: TGTGCCAGCAGCTTGGTTGACAGGGAAGGATATGGCTACACCTTC; cdr3_aa: CASSLVDREGYGYTF
j_call: TRBJ1-1; d_call: .; clone_size: .; v_call: TRBV5-6; cdr3_nt: TGTGCCAGCAGCTTCCCCGGTTCCGGTGAAGCTTTCTTT; cdr3_aa: CASSFPGSGEAFF
j_call: TRBJ2-3; d_call: TRBD2; clone_size: .; v_call: TRBV9; cdr3_nt: TGTGCCAGCAGCGTATGGTCTAGCGGGAGTCCAGATACGCAGTATTTT; cdr3_aa: CASSVWSSGSPDTQYF
j_call: TRBJ2-1; d_call: TRBD2; clone_size: few; v_call: TRBV11-3; cdr3_nt: TGTGCCAGCAGCTTCGGGACTAGCGGGTACAATGAGCAGTTCTTC; cdr3_aa: CASSFGTSGYNEQFF
j_call: TRBJ2-7; d_call: .; clone_size: few; v_call: TRBV7-2; cdr3_nt: TGTGCCAGCAGCTCCCGGACAGTCTACGAGCAGTACTTC; cdr3_aa: CASSSRTVYEQYF
j_call: TRBJ1-2; d_call: TRBD1; clone_size: .; v_call: TRBV7-2; cdr3_nt: TGTGCCAGCAGCTTCCAAACCGGGACAGGACTTCGGTTCTATGGCTACACCTTC; cdr3_aa: CASSFQTGTGLRFYGYTF
j_call: TRBJ2-5; d_call: .; clone_size: .; v_call: TRBV7-9; cdr3_nt: TGTGCCAGCAGTTCGGGTGGGGGCCTGGGGGAGACCCAGTACTTC; cdr3_aa: CASSSGGGLGETQYF
j_call: TRBJ2-5; d_call: .; clone_size: few; v_call: TRBV9; cdr3_nt: TGTGCCAGCAGCGTAGCCGGGGAGACCCAGTACTTC; cdr3_aa: CASSVAGETQYF
j_call: TRBJ1-4; d_call: .; clone_size: .; v_call: TRBV27; cdr3_nt: TGTGCCAGCAGTCTTCAAGGACAGATTAATGAAAAACTGTTTTTT; cdr3_aa: CASSLQGQINEKLFF
j_call: TRBJ1-4; d_call: .; clone_size: .; v_call: TRBV6-2/TRBV6-3; cdr3_nt: TGTGCCAGCAGTTACTCACAACAATCAACTAATGAAAAACTGTTTTTT; cdr3_aa: CASSYSQQSTNEKLFF
j_call: TRBJ2-5; d_call: TRBD2; clone_size: once; v_call: TRBV24-1; cdr3_nt: TGTGCCACCAGTGACCAAATAGCGGGGAAAGAGACCCAGTACTTC; cdr3_aa: CATSDQIAGKETQYF
j_call: TRBJ2-7; d_call: .; clone_size: few; v_call: TRBV27; cdr3_nt: TGTGCCAGCAGTTTCGGAGCCTCGGCTGAGCAGTACTTC; cdr3_aa: CASSFGASAEQYF
j_call: TRBJ2-7; d_call: TRBD1; clone_size: .; v_call: TRBV12-3/TRBV12-4; cdr3_nt: TGTGCCAGCAGTCGACAGGGGGTCCACGAGCAGTACTTC; cdr3_aa: CASSRQGVHEQYF
j_call: TRBJ2-3; d_call: .; clone_size: .; v_call: TRBV7-2; cdr3_nt: TGTGCCAGCAGCTCTGAGGCCACAGATACGCAGTATTTT; cdr3_aa: CASSSEATDTQYF
j_call: TRBJ2-3; d_call: .; clone_size: .; v_call: TRBV19; cdr3_nt: TGTGCCAGTAGTCCGGGAGCGGCCCCAGATACGCAGTATTTT; cdr3_aa: CASSPGAAPDTQYF
j_call: TRBJ1-3; d_call: .; clone_size: .; v_call: TRBV6-2/TRBV6-3; cdr3_nt: TGTGCCAGCAGTTTCCCATGGAGCTCTGGAAACACCATATATTTT; cdr3_aa: CASSFPWSSGNTIYF
j_call: TRBJ1-6; d_call: .; clone_size: .; v_call: TRBV5-4; cdr3_nt: TGTGCCAGCAGCTTAGGCCGGGCACCCCTCCACTTT; cdr3_aa: CASSLGRAPLHF
j_call: TRBJ2-7; d_call: TRBD2; clone_size: many; v_call: TRBV2; cdr3_nt: TGTGCCAGCAGTGATCTCACAGCGGGAGCCGGCGAGCAGTACTTC; cdr3_aa: CASSDLTAGAGEQYF
j_call: TRBJ2-1; d_call: .; clone_size: .; v_call: TRBV6-5; cdr3_nt: TGTGCCAGCAGTTACTCCAAGAGGAATGAGCAGTTCTTC; cdr3_aa: CASSYSKRNEQFF
j_call: TRBJ2-2; d_call: TRBD1; clone_size: few; v_call: TRBV6-5; cdr3_nt: TGTGCCAGCACCCGCGACAGGGCGGGCACCGGGGAGCTGTTTTTT; cdr3_aa: CASTRDRAGTGELFF
j_call: TRBJ1-2; d_call: .; clone_size: few; v_call: TRBV2; cdr3_nt: TGTGCCAGCCGGCCGGATACTATGGGCTACACCTTC; cdr3_aa: CASRPDTMGYTF
j_call: TRBJ2-3; d_call: .; clone_size: .; v_call: TRBV4-1; cdr3_nt: TGCGCCAGCAGCCAAGATAAAGAAGTTAGAGTGTCAGATACGCAGTATTTT; cdr3_aa: CASSQDKEVRVSDTQYF
j_call: TRBJ1-1; d_call: TRBD1; clone_size: .; v_call: TRBV9; cdr3_nt: TGTGCCAGCAGCCCGCTCCTCGGGGACAGACCGAACACTGAAGCTTTCTTT; cdr3_aa: CASSPLLGDRPNTEAFF
j_call: TRBJ1-5; d_call: TRBD1; clone_size: once; v_call: TRBV6-2/TRBV6-3; cdr3_nt: TGTGCCAGCACCCCAGGGGGCGGCAATCAGCCCCAGCATTTT; cdr3_aa: CASTPGGGNQPQHF
j_call: TRBJ2-5; d_call: TRBD2; clone_size: .; v_call: TRBV5-4; cdr3_nt: TGTGCCAGCAGCCCCCCGACGGGGGGAGAGACCCAGTACTTC; cdr3_aa: CASSPPTGGETQYF
j_call: TRBJ1-2; d_call: TRBD1; clone_size: .; v_call: TRBV6-5; cdr3_nt: TGTGCCAGCAGTCCGTCCCGGGACAGGTTTGGCTACACCTTC; cdr3_aa: CASSPSRDRFGYTF